These 30 T cell receptor beta chains were all obtained from the same sample, sequenced in a study of cytomegalovirus exposure and HLA in healthy donors. 60 Vbeta and 13 Jbeta primers were used in PCR. Measured with immunoSEQ multiplex PCR; TCRdb has only the in-frame clones, and not every one. The profile shows some 87,000 clones, under 85% of them singletons. Sequenced input: PBMCs. These receptors originate from a man aged 50-59 years in good health and CMV-seropositive.

This rearrangement joins TRBV7-2 to TRBJ1-3, with 7 positions matching TRBD1. CDR3 size: 16 residues. The J segment lost 4 bases and the V segment lost 6 bases, leaving 12 bases of the junction unmatched. Germline V gene sequence: CDR1 SGHTA, CDR2 FQGNSA. The chain's CDR3 is CASSLNRGGTGNTIYF. In DNA form, the CDR3 reads TGTGCCAGCAGTCTCAACAGGGGCGGTACAGGAAACACCATATATTTT.

This chain uses TRBV2 with TRBJ2-1, with TRBD2 as a possible D gene (6 bases). Deletions cut 0 bases from V and 8 bases from J, with 14 bases between. This CDR3 has 15 residues. The germline gives CDR1 SNHLY, CDR2 FYNNEI. CDR3 protein: CASSEATSSFYEQFF. In DNA form, the CDR3 reads TGTGCCAGCAGTGAAGCAACTAGCTCCTTTTATGAGCAGTTCTTC.

The chain has TRBV5-1 and TRBJ2-7; weak D call: TRBD1 (6 bases). V lost 0 bases to trimming and J lost 4 bases, with 11 bases between them. This CDR3 region has 14 residues. Germline V CDR1 and CDR2: SGHRS, YFSETQ. The CDR3 DNA reads TGCGCCAGCAGCTTGGGGACAGATCTTTACGAGCAGTACTTC. This gives the protein CASSLGTDLYEQYF.

The chain couples TRBV9 to TRBJ2-5; possibly TRBD2 for D (6 bases). V was trimmed by 0 bases and J by 4 bases, leaving 10 bases between them. Per germline, CDR1 SGDLS and CDR2 YYNGEE. CDR3 length equals 14 residues. CDR3 sequence reads: CASSVGGEGETQYF. Written as DNA, the CDR3 is TGTGCCAGCAGCGTAGGCGGGGAAGGAGAGACCCAGTACTTC.

The V call is TRBV19, the J call TRBJ1-5; D is undetermined. CDR3 length: 14 amino acids. Trimming removed 4 bases from V and 5 bases from J, with 12 bases in between. Germline CDR1 and CDR2: LNHDA and SQIVND (reference sequence). CDR3 DNA sequence: TGTGCCAGTAGTAAATGGAGGGTAGATCAGCCCCAGCATTTT. Encoded protein: CASSKWRVDQPQHF.

The V call is TRBV27, the J call TRBJ1-6, with 8 bases lining up with TRBD1. From germline, CDR1 is MNHEY and CDR2 SMNVEV (reference sequence). V shed 6 bases, J shed 9 bases, and the junction held 7 bases outside the gene matches. The CDR3 consists of 14 residues. CDR3 sequence reads: CASSSGTGSSPLHF. The CDR3 DNA reads TGTGCCAGCAGCTCCGGGACAGGAAGTTCACCCCTCCACTTT.

The V and J genes are TRBV5-5 and TRBJ1-1, with 8 bases fitting TRBD1. The V and J ends lost 0 bases and 4 bases, in that order; junction bases with no gene match: 2. Germline values: CDR1 SGHKS, CDR2 YYEKEE (reference sequence). The CDR3 is 14 amino acids. The CDR3 DNA follows: TGTGCCAGCAGCTTGGCTACAGGGGGCACTGAAGCTTTCTTT. Translation gives CASSLATGGTEAFF.

The genes are TRBV5-4 and TRBJ2-3; 9 bases are shared with TRBD2. CDR1 is SGHNT, CDR2 YYREEE, per germline (reference sequence). The V gene end was trimmed by 4 bases and the J gene end by 5 bases; junction bases not matched to a gene: 8. CDR3 length equals 15 residues. CDR3 sequence: CASSPRAGGVDTQYF. The CDR3 DNA follows: TGTGCCAGCAGCCCTAGGGCGGGGGGGGTAGATACGCAGTATTTT. The full variable domain, its missing parts supplied by reference TRBV5-4 and TRBJ2-3, is ETGVTQSPTHLIKTRGQQVTLRCSSQSGHNTVSWYQQALGQGPQFIFQYYREEENGRGNFPPRFSGLQFPNYSSELNVNALELDDSALYLCASSPRAGGVDTQYFGPGTRLTVL.

This chain connects TRBV19 to TRBJ1-1; D remains unclear. V was trimmed by 1 base and J by 3 bases, leaving 6 bases between them. This CDR3 has 13 residues. Germline-derived CDR1 and CDR2 are LNHDA and SQIVND (reference sequence). The chain's CDR3 is CASSIVGDTEAFF. As DNA, the CDR3 is TGTGCCAGTAGTATAGTCGGGGACACTGAAGCTTTCTTT.

J is TRBJ1-6 and V is TRBV9; D might be TRBD1 (5 bases). Germline V gives CDR1 SGDLS, CDR2 YYNGEE. Trimming took 4 bases from V and 9 from J, leaving 17 bases between them. This CDR3 spans 15 amino acids. CDR3 in DNA: TGTGCCAGCAGCTTAGTGGAGACGGGGGGTTCACCCCTCCACTTT. Translating it yields CASSLVETGGSPLHF.

This clone showed up just a few times. One junction end does not reproduce the germline sequence, and a read error may be involved. J is TRBJ1-1 and V is TRBV7-9; D gene unclear. CDR1 is SEHNR, CDR2 FQNEAQ, per germline (reference sequence). The CDR3 is 14 residues long. The CDR3 nucleotides are TGTTCCAGCAGCTATAAGAGGTTACCCACTGAAGCTTTCTTT. Translating gives CSSSYKRLPTEAFF.

J is TRBJ1-3 and V is TRBV19; no firm D call. The CDR3 is 14 residues long. CDR1 LNHDA and CDR2 SQIVND come from the germline V gene (reference sequence). Trimming left V 5 bases short and J 7 bases short, with 15 bases between. In DNA form, the CDR3 reads TGTGCCAGTAGTCCAAGTTCTGCCGAGAACACCATATATTTT. Translating gives CASSPSSAENTIYF.

The V call is TRBV18, the J call TRBJ1-1, with D perhaps matching TRBD1 (5 bases). This CDR3 spans 13 amino acids. Germline assignment: CDR1 KGHSH and CDR2 LQKENI. V lost 6 bases and J lost 5, with 13 bases in between. This chain's CDR3 is CASSPVGGTEAFF. CDR3 nucleotide sequence: TGTGCCAGCTCTCCCGTGGGGGGAACTGAAGCTTTCTTT.

This sequence joins TRBV6-1 and TRBJ2-7; 9 bases are a match to TRBD1. Germline-derived CDR1 and CDR2 are MNHNS and SASEGT. The CDR3 consists of 16 residues. V gave up 1 base and J gave up 4 bases; unmatched junction bases: 8. Here the CDR3 DNA reads TGTGCCAGCAGTGAAGGGGCGACAGGGGGAACGTACGAGCAGTACTTC. Translating it yields CASSEGATGGTYEQYF.

This clone showed up just a few times. This chain uses TRBV19 with TRBJ1-2; D remains unclear. Germline V gene data show CDR1 as LNHDA and CDR2 as SQIVND (reference sequence). Trimming shortened V by 5 bases and J by 0 bases, and 16 bases separated the two germline ends. The CDR3 has 16 residues. This CDR3 is CASSPYSVHANYGYTF. DNA for the CDR3: TGTGCCAGTAGTCCATACAGTGTCCACGCTAACTATGGCTACACCTTC. The full variable domain, in which reference TRBV19 and TRBJ1-2 provide the parts outside the CDR3, is DGGITQSPKYLFRKEGQNVTLSCEQNLNHDAMYWYRQDPGQGLRLIYYSQIVNDFQKGDIAEGYSVSREKKESFPLTVTSAQKNPTAFYLCASSPYSVHANYGYTFGSGTRLTVV.

The chain employs TRBV10-3 and TRBJ2-2; 9 nucleotides match TRBD1. This CDR3 spans 13 amino acids. J lost 6 bases, V lost 10 bases, and 6 bases had no gene match. The germline V gene has CDR1 ENHRY and CDR2 SYGVKD. In DNA form, the CDR3 reads TGTGCCACCAGGGACAGGGACGCCGGGGAGCTGTTTTTT. This gives the protein CATRDRDAGELFF.

V gene TRBV7-2 combines with J gene TRBJ2-7, with a possible D match to TRBD1 (7 bases). V was clipped by 5 bases and J by 2 bases, with 13 bases between them. CDR1 is SGHTA and CDR2 is FQGNSA in the germline V gene. The CDR3 spans 14 residues. The CDR3 nucleotides are TGTGCCAGCAGCCCGGGACAGCGGGCCTACGAGCAGTACTTC. The encoded protein is CASSPGQRAYEQYF. The complete variable domain, with remaining parts taken from reference TRBV7-2 and TRBJ2-7, reads GAGVSQSPSNKVTEKGKDVELRCDPISGHTALYWYRQSLGQGLEFLIYFQGNSAPDKSGLPSDRFSAERTGGSVSTLTIQRTQQEDSAVYLCASSPGQRAYEQYFGPGTRLTVT.

This clone was observed once. The chain has TRBV7-6 and TRBJ2-3; 7 nucleotides match TRBD2. This CDR3 comprises 12 residues. After removal of 5 bases from V and 6 bases from J, the junction contained 2 bases not matched to a gene. Per germline, CDR1 SGHVS and CDR2 FNYEAQ. CDR3 sequence: CASSPGGDTQYF. CDR3 nucleotides: TGTGCCAGCAGCCCCGGGGGGGATACGCAGTATTTT.

This clone was observed a few times. CDR3 bases: TGTGCCAGCACCGCTGGAGGGAATCAGCCCCAGCATTTT. It yields the protein CASTAGGNQPQHF. V is TRBV6-5 and J is TRBJ1-5; the D is unclear. V was trimmed by 7 bases and J by 4 bases, leaving 11 bases between them. Germline loops: CDR1 MNHEY, CDR2 SVGAGI. The CDR3 has 13 amino acids.

The CDR3: CASSSDRDQPQHF. For the CDR3, the DNA is TGTGCCAGCAGCTCAGACAGGGATCAGCCCCAGCATTTT. The genes are TRBV7-2 and TRBJ1-5; 7 nucleotides agree with TRBD1. V trimming: 4 bases; J trimming: 5 bases; junction bases outside the gene matches: 2. This CDR3 comprises 13 residues. Germline V CDR1 and CDR2: SGHTA, FQGNSA.

The chain has TRBV2 and TRBJ2-5, with 11 bases fitting TRBD2. CDR3 size: 17 residues. Germline V CDR1 and CDR2: SNHLY, FYNNEI. V gave up 2 bases and J gave up 3 bases; unmatched junction bases: 8. CDR3 region: CASSEWGSGGAEETQYF. The CDR3 coding sequence is TGTGCCAGCAGTGAATGGGGTAGCGGGGGGGCGGAAGAGACCCAGTACTTC.

This clone has more than one count but fewer than ten. The rearrangement joins TRBV11-3 to TRBJ2-3; 13 bases are a match to TRBD2. Germline V lookup: CDR1 SGHNT, CDR2 YENEEA. The CDR3 is 17 amino acids. V was pared by 2 bases and J by 5 bases, with 7 bases of the junction left unmatched. CDR3: CASSLTGGLAGKDTQYF. For the CDR3, the DNA is TGTGCCAGCAGCTTAACGGGGGGACTAGCGGGGAAAGATACGCAGTATTTT.

This clone was seen a single time. The rearrangement links TRBV10-2 to TRBJ2-3; D possibly corresponds to TRBD2 (6 bases). Germline values: CDR1 WSHSY, CDR2 SAAADI. This CDR3 region has 14 residues. V lost 4 bases to trimming and J lost 4 bases, with 12 bases between them. The DNA of the CDR3 is TGCGCCAGCAGTGGGAGAGTAGCGGCAGATACGCAGTATTTT. This sequence encodes CASSGRVAADTQYF.

V is TRBV11-3 and J is TRBJ2-5; 9 bases line up with TRBD1. The trim removed 3 bases at V and 3 bases at J, leaving 2 bases unmatched. This CDR3 spans 14 amino acids. Germline V gene data show CDR1 as SGHNT and CDR2 as YENEEA. The CDR3 bases are TGTGCCAGCAGCTTCACAGGGGGCGAAGAGACCCAGTACTTC. Amino acids: CASSFTGGEETQYF.

The CDR3 DNA follows: TGTGCCAGCAGCAACGTGCGGCAGCATCAATCTATGAACACTGAAGCTTTCTTT. Translating gives CASSNVRQHQSMNTEAFF. The rearrangement links TRBV21-1 to TRBJ1-1. TRBV21-1 is described as a pseudogene. CDR3 length: 18 amino acids.

The chain uses TRBV9 and TRBJ1-2; a possible D gene is TRBD1 (5 bases). The CDR3 contains 15 residues. Germline V gives CDR1 SGDLS, CDR2 YYNGEE. Between the trimmed V and J ends, which lost 4 bases and 4 bases, there was a span of 17 bases. The CDR3, as DNA: TGTGCCAGCAGCCCCGGACAAGACTCCTCCTATGGCTACACCTTC. Amino acid sequence: CASSPGQDSSYGYTF. Complete variable domain (other parts from reference TRBV9 and TRBJ1-2): DSGVTQTPKHLITATGQRVTLRCSPRSGDLSVYWYQQSLDQGLQFLIQYYNGEERAKGNILERFSAQQFPDLHSELNLSSLELGDSALYFCASSPGQDSSYGYTFGSGTRLTVV.

The chain carries TRBV29-1 and TRBJ1-1; TRBD1 matches 9 bases. The CDR3 covers 16 residues. Germline V gives CDR1 SQVTM, CDR2 ANQGSEA. V gave up 7 bases and J gave up 0 bases; unmatched junction bases: 12. CDR3 DNA: TGCAGCGCCGGGACAGGGCTAGGGGCCATGAACACTGAAGCTTTCTTT. As protein: CSAGTGLGAMNTEAFF.

The J gene is TRBJ2-1, the V gene TRBV9; 9 nucleotides match TRBD2. Trimming cost V 1 base and J 1 base; bases outside gene matches: 9. Germline V gives CDR1 SGDLS, CDR2 YYNGEE. CDR3 size: 18 residues. CDR3 coding DNA: TGTGCCAGCAGCGTAACCCACGTGCGGGGGGGGTCCTACAATGAGCAGTTCTTC. Protein product: CASSVTHVRGGSYNEQFF.

This clone was recorded once. The V call is TRBV27, the J call TRBJ1-1; D gene uncertain. With 6 bases removed from V and 1 base from J, the gap between germline ends came to 12 bases. The CDR3 loop spans 14 amino acids. Germline CDR1 MNHEY, CDR2 SMNVEV (reference sequence). This CDR3 reads CASSMASGNTEAFF. CDR3 sequence (DNA): TGTGCCAGCAGCATGGCATCGGGGAACACTGAAGCTTTCTTT.

This rearrangement joins TRBV5-1 to TRBJ2-7; a possible D gene is TRBD2 (5 bases). Germline assignment: CDR1 SGHRS and CDR2 YFSETQ. V dropped 0 bases and J dropped 6 bases, with 13 bases sitting between them. CDR3 size: 14 residues. CDR3 loop: CASSLGTGSGEQYF. The CDR3 DNA follows: TGCGCCAGCAGCTTGGGGACGGGGTCTGGCGAGCAGTACTTC.